The TCR beta chain described here comes from a study of cytomegalovirus exposure and HLA in healthy donors. About the study: Researchers found that approximately 77% of over 350 genotyped donors fell within the Caucasian-associated ancestry cluster. Whole-study findings and limits: A prior analysis recorded that most TCR beta V segments were productive about 90% or about 30% of the time. Some public TCRs appeared in many individuals, while most sequences were rare.

With 60 Vbeta and 13 Jbeta primers, the PCR was carried out. Only in-frame clones appear in the TCRdb table, and some are missing; sequencing was by immunoSEQ multiplex PCR. The sample includes around 150,000 clones, 80% to 90% seen only once; the top ten take roughly 4%. As for this clone: Its antigen is undetermined.

Germline V lookup: CDR1 SGHNT, CDR2 YYREEE (reference sequence). This CDR3 has 15 amino acids. After removal of 4 bases from V and 1 base from J, the junction contained 7 bases not matched to a gene. The sequenced sample consisted of PBMCs. This receptor was taken from a woman aged 40-49 years in good health and CMV-seropositive. This rearrangement joins TRBV5-4 to TRBJ1-2, with TRBD1 matching over 7 bases. CDR3 nucleotides: TGTGCCAGCAGCGGCGAGGGGGCGCGTAACTATGGCTACACCTTC. Residues: CASSGEGARNYGYTF.